The clone carrying this TCR beta chain showed up just a few times. The length of the CDR3 is 15 residues. The V gene's germline CDR1 is KGHSH and CDR2 LQKENI. V was pared by 1 base and J by 7 bases, with 11 bases between. The sample comes from a study of T cell changes during pregnancy in multiple sclerosis. Libraries were prepared by immunoSEQ multiplex PCR; TCRdb keeps only in-frame clonotypes and omits some of them. This sample yields about 36,000 clones, of which 90% to 95% are seen a single time; about 0.45% belongs to the top ten. The chain uses TRBV18 and TRBJ1-6; no definite D call. The receptor was derived from a female donor in good health, enrolled as a control in a pregnancy study. The specimen comprised CD4+ T cells from peripheral blood mononuclear cells, sampled in the second trimester of pregnancy. CDR3 amino acids: CASSPRRVLNSPLHF. The CDR3 DNA reads as TGTGCCAGCTCACCACGACGGGTCCTCAATTCACCCCTCCACTTT.